This T cell receptor (beta chain) came from a study of OX40 agonist ivuxolimab in advanced cancers. A note on this clone: What it binds is not known.

Whole-study results and caveats: The expanded peripheral T cells' antigen specificity was not determined. Circulating CD4+ and CD8+ T cells showed clonal expansion by week 6 at 0.1 to 3.0 mg/kg.

Autoimmune disease history or systemic immunosuppression led to patient exclusion. Sequenced by immunoSEQ multiplex PCR; TCRdb stores in-frame clones only, minus some. Of about 78,000 clones listed, about 90% are singletons. CDR3 length equals 18 residues. Looked up from germline, CDR1 is SGHRS and CDR2 is YFSETQ. The V end lost 1 base, the J end lost 2 bases, and 22 bases lay between the germline ends. This TCR derives from an adult with an advanced solid tumor such as melanoma, head and neck, liver or kidney cancer. The V call is TRBV5-1, the J call TRBJ2-7; D possibly matches TRBD1 or TRBD2 (6 bases each). The starting material was CD4+ or CD8+ T cells sorted from blood, obtained in a trial of the OX40 agonist ivuxolimab. CDR3: CASSLLVTGAGPTYEQYF. In DNA, the CDR3 is TGCGCCAGCAGCTTGTTGGTCACGGGGGCAGGGCCGACCTACGAGCAGTACTTC.